This T cell receptor beta chain appears in the sequencing data of a study of glioma-infiltrating T cells. Amplification of TCR alpha and beta CDR3 regions from RNA used iRepertoire nested multiplex PCR. TCRdb re-called the multiplex PCR reads through MiXCR, storing one row per CDR3 protein. The repertoire holds a few hundred thousand distinct CDR3 sequences, 41% seen once, with about 12% in the top ten. This clonotype was seen a few times. As yet, its antigen is unknown. Findings and limits, study-wide: Signature shared blood CDR3 motifs were enriched in low-divergence and depleted in high-divergence patients.

Material for sequencing was glioma tissue, nonneoplastic brain tissue, or PBMCs (not recorded which). The source of this sequence is a human donor with low-grade glioma or glioblastoma, undergoing nonglioma brain surgery, or in good health (not recorded which).

The CDR3 coding sequence is TGTGCCAGCAGCTTCCGGGACATAGCCTACAATGAGCAGTTCTTC. The encoded protein is CASSFRDIAYNEQFF. V is TRBV3-1 and J is TRBJ2-1, with TRBD1 as a possible D gene (6 bases). The CDR3 is 15 residues long. Germline values: CDR1 LGHDT, CDR2 YNNKEL (reference sequence). Trimming pared 5 bases from V and 2 bases from J, leaving 13 bases between.